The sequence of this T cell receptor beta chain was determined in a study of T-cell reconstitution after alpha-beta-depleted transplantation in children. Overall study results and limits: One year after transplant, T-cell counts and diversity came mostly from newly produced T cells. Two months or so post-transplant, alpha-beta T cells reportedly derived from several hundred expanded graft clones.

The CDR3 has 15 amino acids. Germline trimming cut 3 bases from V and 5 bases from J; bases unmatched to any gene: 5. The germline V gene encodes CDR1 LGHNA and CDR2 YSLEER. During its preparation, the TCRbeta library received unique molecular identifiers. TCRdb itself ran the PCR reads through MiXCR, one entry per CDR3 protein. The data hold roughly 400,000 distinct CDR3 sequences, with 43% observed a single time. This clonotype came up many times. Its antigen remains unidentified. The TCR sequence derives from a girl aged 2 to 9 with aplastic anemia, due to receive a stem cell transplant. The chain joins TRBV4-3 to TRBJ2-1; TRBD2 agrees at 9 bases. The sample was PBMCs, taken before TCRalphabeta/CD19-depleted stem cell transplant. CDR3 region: CASSQDIAGDNEQFF. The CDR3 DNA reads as TGCGCCAGCAGCCAGGACATAGCGGGAGACAATGAGCAGTTCTTC.